This T cell receptor (beta chain) emerged from a study of shared clonotypes between healthy human individuals. Only in-frame clones appear in the TCRdb table, and some are missing; sequencing was by immunoSEQ multiplex PCR. The repertoire includes about 2.5 million clones, 85% to 95% of them detected once, and around 0.35% sits in the top ten. The CDR3 has 13 amino acids. V was shortened by 1 base and J by 9 bases, with 11 bases between the two germline ends. Germline values: CDR1 SGHRS, CDR2 YFSETQ. The source is a man between 18 and 35 years old in good health. Some clones in this sample may be carry-over from other donors' samples. Input material: naive CD4+ T cells from PBMCs. Specified subset: CD45RA+ positively selected. This sequence joins TRBV5-1 and TRBJ2-1; D is tentatively TRBD1 or TRBD2 (5 bases each). The CDR3 region has the DNA TGCGCCAGCAGCTTGATCCCCGGGGCTGAGCAGTTCTTC. It is translated as CASSLIPGAEQFF. The variable domain in full, with the rest retrieved from reference TRBV5-1 and TRBJ2-1, is KAGVTQTPRYLIKTRGQQVTLSCSPISGHRSVSWYQQTPGQGLQFLFEYFSETQRNKGNFPGRFSGRQFSNSRSEMNVSTLELGDSALYLCASSLIPGAEQFFGPGTRLTVL.